The sequence of this T cell receptor (beta chain) was determined in a study of T-cell reconstitution after alpha-beta-depleted transplantation in children. This clonotype was seen at least ten times. The CDR3 consists of 15 residues. Germline V lookup: CDR1 MDHEN, CDR2 SYDVKM. Trimming at V came to 1 base and at J to 6 bases, leaving 4 bases not matched to a gene. It was with unique molecular identifiers that the TCRbeta library was prepared. TCRdb reprocessed the PCR reads with MiXCR, giving one entry per CDR3 protein. In the table there are some 520,000 distinct CDR3 sequences, around a third of which are singletons.

The J gene is TRBJ2-1, the V gene TRBV28; TRBD1 matches at 9 bases. The clonotype was recovered from a human donor who donated a stem cell graft to a child with aplastic anemia. This material consisted of PBMCs from the stem cell graft donor, taken from the stem cell graft. CDR3 in amino acids: CASSLYRGQGNEQFF. The CDR3 region has the DNA TGTGCCAGCAGTTTATACAGGGGGCAGGGCAATGAGCAGTTCTTC. Full variable domain (remainder filled in from reference TRBV28 and TRBJ2-1): DVKVTQSSRYLVKRTGEKVFLECVQDMDHENMFWYRQDPGLGLRLIYFSYDVKMKEKGDIPEGYSVSREKKERFSLILESASTNQTSMYLCASSLYRGQGNEQFFGPGTRLTVL.